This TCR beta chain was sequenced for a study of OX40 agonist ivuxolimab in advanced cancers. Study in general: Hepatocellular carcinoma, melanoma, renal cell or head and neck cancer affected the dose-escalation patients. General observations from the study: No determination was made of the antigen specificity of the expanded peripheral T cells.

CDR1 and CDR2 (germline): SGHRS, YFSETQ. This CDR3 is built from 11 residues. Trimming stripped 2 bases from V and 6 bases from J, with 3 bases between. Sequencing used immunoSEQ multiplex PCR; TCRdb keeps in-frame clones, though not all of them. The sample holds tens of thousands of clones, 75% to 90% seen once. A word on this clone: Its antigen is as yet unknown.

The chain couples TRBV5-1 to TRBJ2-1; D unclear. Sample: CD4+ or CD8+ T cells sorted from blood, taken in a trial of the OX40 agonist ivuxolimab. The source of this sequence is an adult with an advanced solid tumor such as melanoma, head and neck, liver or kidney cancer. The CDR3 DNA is TGCGCCAGCAGCTTTCTCAATGAGCAGTTCTTC. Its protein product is CASSFLNEQFF.